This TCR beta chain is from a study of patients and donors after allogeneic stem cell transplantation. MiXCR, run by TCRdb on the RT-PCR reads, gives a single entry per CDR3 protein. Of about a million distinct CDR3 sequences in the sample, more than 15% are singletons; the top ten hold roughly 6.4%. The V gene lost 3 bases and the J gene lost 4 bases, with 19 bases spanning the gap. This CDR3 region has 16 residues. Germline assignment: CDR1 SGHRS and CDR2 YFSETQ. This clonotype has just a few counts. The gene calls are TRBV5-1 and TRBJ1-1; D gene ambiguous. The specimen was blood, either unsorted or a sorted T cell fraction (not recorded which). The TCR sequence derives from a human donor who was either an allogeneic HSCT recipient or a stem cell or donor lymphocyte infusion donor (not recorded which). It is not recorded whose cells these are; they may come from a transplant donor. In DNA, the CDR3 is TGCGCCAGCAGCTCCCCCCCCTTAAGGGATAGCACTGAAGCTTTCTTT. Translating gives CASSSPPLRDSTEAFF.